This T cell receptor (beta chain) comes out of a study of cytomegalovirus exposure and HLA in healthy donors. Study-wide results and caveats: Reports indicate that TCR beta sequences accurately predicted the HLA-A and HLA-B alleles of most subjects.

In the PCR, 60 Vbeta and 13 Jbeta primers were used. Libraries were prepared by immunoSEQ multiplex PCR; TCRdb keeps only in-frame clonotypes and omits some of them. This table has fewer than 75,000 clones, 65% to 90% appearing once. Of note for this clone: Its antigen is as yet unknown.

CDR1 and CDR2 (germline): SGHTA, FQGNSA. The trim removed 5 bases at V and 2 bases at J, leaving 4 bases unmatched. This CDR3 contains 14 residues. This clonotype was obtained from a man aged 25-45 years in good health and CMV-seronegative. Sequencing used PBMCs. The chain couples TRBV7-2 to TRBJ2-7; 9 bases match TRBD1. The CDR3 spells CASSLGQGTYEQYF. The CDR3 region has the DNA TGTGCCAGCAGCCTTGGACAGGGGACCTACGAGCAGTACTTC.